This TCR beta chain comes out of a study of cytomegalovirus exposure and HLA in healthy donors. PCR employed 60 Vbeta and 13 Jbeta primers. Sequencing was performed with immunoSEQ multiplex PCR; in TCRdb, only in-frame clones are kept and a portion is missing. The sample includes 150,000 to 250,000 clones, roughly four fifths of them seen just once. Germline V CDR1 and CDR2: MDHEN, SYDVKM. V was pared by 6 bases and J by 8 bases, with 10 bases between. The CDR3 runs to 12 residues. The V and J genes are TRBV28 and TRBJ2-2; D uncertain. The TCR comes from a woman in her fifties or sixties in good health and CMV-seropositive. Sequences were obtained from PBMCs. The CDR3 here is CASRSTNGELFF. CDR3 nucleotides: TGTGCCAGCAGGTCGACAAATGGGGAGCTGTTTTTT. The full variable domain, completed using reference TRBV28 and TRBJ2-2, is DVKVTQSSRYLVKRTGEKVFLECVQDMDHENMFWYRQDPGLGLRLIYFSYDVKMKEKGDIPEGYSVSREKKERFSLILESASTNQTSMYLCASRSTNGELFFGEGSRLTVL.